Sequencing of this T cell receptor beta chain was carried out in a study of T cells after yellow fever vaccination. Study findings and constraints: The secondary response was weaker but peaked faster, day 5 versus 15.

V was cut by 2 bases and J by 4 bases, with 9 bases left in between. Germline loops: CDR1 SGHRS, CDR2 YFSETQ. The CDR3 runs to 14 residues. TCR cDNA was made by 5'RACE template switching, adding a universal primer site and UMIs. TCRdb reprocessed the 5' RACE reads with MiXCR, giving one entry per CDR3 protein. The sample holds some 220,000 distinct CDR3 sequences, about 3% seen once. This clonotype has only a few counts. The antigen is undetermined. The rearrangement joins TRBV5-1 to TRBJ2-2, with D maybe TRBD1 (5 bases). This TCR came from a man between 18 and 35 years old who received the YFV17D yellow fever vaccine. Sequencing was performed on CD4+ T cells sorted from PBMCs, taken 10 days after the yellow fever booster vaccination. The CDR3 sequence is CASSLPDTTGELFF. The DNA of the CDR3 is TGCGCCAGCAGCTTACCGGACACCACCGGGGAGCTGTTTTTT.